At least ten counts were recorded for the clone carrying this T cell receptor beta chain. Its antigen remains unknown. Trimming removed 3 bases from V and 9 bases from J, with 12 bases in between. Germline CDR1 is LNHDA and CDR2 is SQIVND (reference sequence). This CDR3 has 14 residues. Using RNA transcripts, the TCR beta CDR3 regions were amplified. The first round was an RT-PCR with HTBI primers, and the second round was a multiplex PCR. TCRdb independently ran MiXCR on the multiplex PCR reads; one entry per CDR3 protein. The sample records 650,000 to 900,000 distinct CDR3 sequences, 35% to 50% being singletons. This entry belongs to a study of Graves' ophthalmopathy and Graves' hyperthyroidism. General study findings and limits: Ophthalmopathy progression prediction by the model yielded a sensitivity of around 68% and a specificity of approximately 72%. Blood also held most thyroid clonotypes expanded above 0.001 frequency. Ophthalmopathy versus stable hyperthyroidism: 13-signature model gave around 90% sensitivity, 75% to 82% specificity.

Sequencing used peripheral blood. This chain joins TRBV19 and TRBJ2-6, with a possible D match to TRBD2 (5 bases). The TCR was taken from an adult man with Graves' ophthalmopathy. DNA of the CDR3: TGTGCCAGTAGTATTACGGAGGTGAACAACGTCCTGACTTTC. Encoded protein: CASSITEVNNVLTF. Drawing the rest from reference TRBV19 and TRBJ2-6, the complete variable domain is DGGITQSPKYLFRKEGQNVTLSCEQNLNHDAMYWYRQDPGQGLRLIYYSQIVNDFQKGDIAEGYSVSREKKESFPLTVTSAQKNPTAFYLCASSITEVNNVLTFGAGSRLTVL.